This record looks at one T cell receptor (beta chain) sequence and its context. This table comes from immunoSEQ multiplex PCR, and its TCRdb copy is limited to in-frame clones, with some not included. The sample holds around 450,000 clones, 89% seen once. Treatment meaning: 19 received Ad26.COV2.S at low or high dose, single or two shots; about 5 received placebo; per-sample allocation not given. Day 63 following the first vaccine or placebo injection was when the samples were taken. Its platform was an Ad26 vector, and its expressed antigen was Wuhan-strain SARS-CoV-2 spike. V lost 2 bases and J lost 2, with 21 bases in between. The CDR3 sequence is 18 residues long. Per the germline V gene, CDR1 is LNHDA and CDR2 is SQIVND (reference sequence). This record belongs to a study of Ad26.COV2.S vaccination and SARS-CoV-2 variants. Overall study: Enrollment placed the donor in the COV1001 Ad26.COV2.S trial arm.

This sequence originates from a person between 18 and 65 years old who received the Ad26.COV2.S COVID-19 vaccine or a placebo. This rearrangement joins TRBV19 to TRBJ2-5; D possibly corresponds to TRBD1 (6 bases). This sample comprised peripheral blood, obtained in a trial of Ad26.COV2.S vaccine versus placebo. This CDR3 reads CASSILPGVTANQETQYF. The CDR3 bases are TGTGCCAGTAGTATACTACCAGGGGTGACAGCAAATCAAGAGACCCAGTACTTC.